These T cell receptor beta chains were read from a single sample in a study of T cell repertoires in cytomegalovirus infection. TCRdb reprocessed the reads with MiXCR, giving one entry per CDR3 protein. The repertoire holds approximately 500,000 distinct CDR3 sequences, with about 25% as singletons. What was sequenced was PBMCs. The receptor set was obtained from a human donor in good health (CMV status not recorded). Some clones in this sample may be carry-over from other donors' samples. Each CDR3 is given with its conserved first and last residue. The order of the fields is J gene, CDR3 length, clone size, D gene, V gene, CDR3 protein, CDR3 DNA. The D gene is left open where the match is weak. Size tells how often a clone was seen (once, few, many) or the class of an expanded clone, and some rows leave it out.

>TRBJ1-2|14|few|-|TRBV11-1
CASSLAPTDYGYTF
TGTGCCAGCAGCTTAGCGCCGACGGACTATGGCTACACCTTC
>TRBJ1-1|17|-|TRBD1|TRBV12-3/TRBV12-4
CASSKDRGFYMNTEAFF
TGTGCCAGCAGTAAGGACAGGGGTTTTTACATGAACACTGAAGCTTTCTTT
>TRBJ2-5|17|-|TRBD2|TRBV11-2
CASSLVFLAGGRETQYF
TGTGCCAGCAGCTTAGTCTTCCTAGCGGGGGGGAGAGAGACCCAGTACTTC
>TRBJ1-2|12|-|-|TRBV6-6
CASKGLVQEFTF
TGTGCCAGCAAGGGGTTAGTACAGGAATTCACCTTC
>TRBJ1-4|15|-|-|TRBV4-1
CASSQVIGSGEKLFF
TGCGCCAGCAGCCAAGTAATAGGCTCGGGGGAAAAACTGTTTTTT
>TRBJ2-2|15|-|-|TRBV6-4
CASSPRSSGAGELFF
TGTGCCAGCAGTCCTCGTAGTAGCGGCGCCGGGGAGCTGTTTTTT
>TRBJ1-5|15|many|TRBD1|TRBV7-2
CASSPRDSSNQPQHF
TGTGCCAGCAGCCCGCGGGACAGTAGCAATCAGCCCCAGCATTTT
>TRBJ2-5|15|-|TRBD2|TRBV7-2
CASSLSGSQVETQYF
TGTGCCAGCAGCTTAAGCGGGAGTCAGGTAGAGACCCAGTACTTC
>TRBJ1-1|16|few|-|TRBV6-2/TRBV6-3
CASSLYTGALNTEAFF
TGTGCCAGCAGTTTGTATACCGGGGCCCTGAACACTGAAGCTTTCTTT
>TRBJ2-5|15|few|-|TRBV7-9
CASSFSGPAQETQYF
TGTGCCAGCAGCTTTAGTGGACCGGCGCAAGAGACCCAGTACTTC
>TRBJ2-1|18|-|-|TRBV18
CASSPRGGRQRNYNEQFF
TGTGCCAGCTCACCACGGGGCGGTAGGCAGAGGAACTACAATGAGCAGTTCTTC
>TRBJ2-7|15|many|TRBD2|TRBV2
CASLLLAGTNYEQYF
TGTGCCAGCCTCCTACTAGCGGGAACCAACTACGAGCAGTACTTC
>TRBJ1-2|15|many|-|TRBV7-2
CASSLATGTSYGYTF
TGTGCCAGCAGCTTAGCGACGGGTACCTCATATGGCTACACCTTC
>TRBJ2-3|12|-|-|TRBV10-3
CATWYGTDTQYF
TGTGCCACCTGGTACGGAACAGATACGCAGTATTTT
>TRBJ2-2|10|-|-|TRBV9
CASSGRELFF
TGTGCCAGCAGCGGAAGGGAGCTGTTTTTT
>TRBJ1-4|13|-|-|TRBV20-1
CSARATAPEKLFF
TGCAGTGCTAGGGCGACGGCACCTGAAAAACTGTTTTTT
>TRBJ1-2|14|many|-|TRBV7-2
CASSLVEARYGYTF
TGTGCCAGCAGCTTAGTCGAGGCCCGCTATGGCTACACCTTC
>TRBJ2-7|19|many|TRBD2|TRBV7-2
CASSPEGVAGTGFGYEQYF
TGTGCCAGCAGCCCCGAGGGAGTAGCGGGAACTGGGTTTGGGTACGAGCAGTACTTC
>TRBJ2-1|16|many|TRBD2|TRBV7-2
CASRKMGRTSGNEQFF
TGTGCCAGCAGGAAAATGGGTCGGACTAGTGGCAATGAGCAGTTCTTC
>TRBJ2-1|15|few|TRBD2|TRBV19
CASRGRGRSSNEQFF
TGTGCCAGTAGAGGGAGGGGAAGGTCTTCGAATGAGCAGTTCTTC
>TRBJ1-6|15|many|TRBD1|TRBV7-8
CASSLDRGGGSPLHF
TGTGCCAGCAGCTTAGACAGGGGAGGAGGATCACCCCTCCACTTT
>TRBJ2-1|14|few|-|TRBV9
CASSVVQIYNEQFF
TGTGCCAGCAGCGTAGTACAGATCTACAATGAGCAGTTCTTC
>TRBJ2-5|13|few|TRBD1|TRBV6-1
CASSLTGAETQYF
TGTGCCAGCAGTCTCACAGGGGCGGAGACCCAGTACTTC
>TRBJ2-5|14|few|TRBD2|TRBV29-1
CSVATSGRSETQYF
TGCAGCGTCGCCACTAGCGGGAGATCGGAGACCCAGTACTTC
>TRBJ1-3|20|-|TRBD1|TRBV6-6
CASSQKGQGAWGIRGNTIYF
TGTGCCAGCAGCCAAAAAGGACAGGGGGCCTGGGGCATCCGAGGAAACACCATATATTTT
>TRBJ2-5|15|few|-|TRBV2
CASSEALQGQETQYF
TGTGCCAGCAGTGAAGCGCTTCAGGGACAAGAGACCCAGTACTTC
>TRBJ1-2|15|-|-|TRBV14
CASSQTSPPNYGYTF
TGTGCCAGCAGCCAAACGTCCCCACCTAACTATGGCTACACCTTC
>TRBJ1-2|14|-|TRBD1|TRBV12-3/TRBV12-4
CASSAITGGHGYTF
TGTGCCAGCAGTGCCATCACAGGGGGCCATGGCTACACCTTC
>TRBJ2-7|15|few|-|TRBV19
CASSPGTLEPYEQYF
TGTGCCAGTAGTCCCGGGACACTTGAACCCTACGAGCAGTACTTC
>TRBJ2-1|15|-|TRBD1|TRBV5-6
CASSLDRGFYNEQFF
TGTGCCAGCAGCTTGGACAGGGGATTTTACAATGAGCAGTTCTTC
>TRBJ2-3|16|few|TRBD2|TRBV4-3
CASSLRLAGGADTQYF
TGCGCCAGCAGCCTTAGATTAGCGGGAGGGGCAGATACGCAGTATTTT